This TCR beta chain was observed in a study of T cell responses to AZD1222 COVID-19 vaccine. Details on this clone: Its specificity is unknown.

V shed 5 bases and J shed 6 bases, with 16 bases lying between them. Germline V gene lookup returns CDR1 SEHNR and CDR2 FQNEAQ (reference sequence). The CDR3 has 14 residues. General study findings and limits: White British ancestry dominated among donors, who included more females, and clonal diversity was possibly underestimated. A rise in Spike-specific TCR breadth and depth followed two AZD1222 doses. Nearly half of spike-specific TCRs reportedly go after variant regions that carry no mutations.

TCRdb's copy holds only in-frame clones and misses some; the assay was immunoSEQ multiplex PCR. This table has about 170,000 clones, 75% to 90% appearing once. Specimen: peripheral blood, collected 28 days after the second dose of the MenACWY control vaccine. This rearrangement joins TRBV7-9 to TRBJ1-1; D not resolved. This clonotype originated in an adult who received the MenACWY meningococcal vaccine as a control. The CDR3 coding sequence is TGTGCCAGCAGCCCCTCTCCGGCGCGGTCTGAAGCTTTCTTT. Translation gives CASSPSPARSEAFF.